These T cell receptor beta chains were read from a single sample in a study of blood T cells in healthy people across ages. TCRdb recomputed calls from the 5' RACE reads with MiXCR, one row per CDR3 protein. Among 1.5 million to 2 million distinct CDR3 sequences listed, 30% to 40% were seen once. The sequencing sample was made of blood. Receptors originate from a human donor in good health. The CDR3 runs from the conserved cysteine through the conserved F or W. The order of the fields is V gene, J gene, D gene, clone size, CDR3 protein, CDR3 DNA. The D gene is left open where the match is weak. Size is omitted from some rows. Given values are once, few, many or a class for expanded clones.

v_call: TRBV20-1; j_call: TRBJ2-4; d_call: -; clone_size: -; cdr3_aa: CSVRDFLAKNIQYF; cdr3_nt: TGCAGTGTCCGCGACTTTCTAGCCAAAAACATTCAGTACTTC
v_call: TRBV3-1; j_call: TRBJ1-6; d_call: -; clone_size: -; cdr3_aa: CASSQQNSPLHF; cdr3_nt: TGTGCCAGCAGCCAACAGAATTCACCCCTCCACTTT
v_call: TRBV12-3/TRBV12-4; j_call: TRBJ1-1; d_call: -; clone_size: -; cdr3_aa: CASTHRRIGNTEAFF; cdr3_nt: TGTGCCAGCACTCACCGGCGGATTGGGAACACTGAAGCTTTCTTT
v_call: TRBV4-3; j_call: TRBJ2-1; d_call: -; clone_size: once; cdr3_aa: CASGTLQGLNYNEQFF; cdr3_nt: TGCGCCAGCGGCACATTACAGGGACTAAACTACAATGAGCAGTTCTTC
v_call: TRBV24-1; j_call: TRBJ2-1; d_call: -; clone_size: -; cdr3_aa: CATSDANRWSNEQFF; cdr3_nt: TGTGCCACCAGTGATGCGAACCGGTGGTCCAATGAGCAGTTCTTC
v_call: TRBV6-2/TRBV6-3; j_call: TRBJ2-1; d_call: -; clone_size: few; cdr3_aa: CASSLVTLDEQFF; cdr3_nt: TGTGCCAGCAGTCTTGTGACTCTCGATGAGCAGTTCTTC
v_call: TRBV6-2/TRBV6-3; j_call: TRBJ2-1; d_call: -; clone_size: once; cdr3_aa: CASSWDILYNEQFF; cdr3_nt: TGTGCCAGCAGTTGGGACATCCTTTACAATGAGCAGTTCTTC
v_call: TRBV20-1; j_call: TRBJ2-3; d_call: -; clone_size: -; cdr3_aa: CSARVERRYTQYF; cdr3_nt: TGCAGTGCTAGAGTAGAGCGGAGGTATACGCAGTATTTT
v_call: TRBV4-3; j_call: TRBJ2-3; d_call: -; clone_size: -; cdr3_aa: CASSQDGRVGDTQYF; cdr3_nt: TGCGCCAGCAGCCAAGATGGCAGGGTCGGAGATACGCAGTATTTT
v_call: TRBV20-1; j_call: TRBJ2-7; d_call: -; clone_size: few; cdr3_aa: CSAQEGQKGPYEQYF; cdr3_nt: TGCAGTGCTCAAGAAGGACAGAAGGGCCCCTACGAGCAGTACTTC
v_call: TRBV25-1; j_call: TRBJ2-7; d_call: -; clone_size: -; cdr3_aa: CASSESGDSYEQYF; cdr3_nt: TGTGCCAGCAGTGAATCTGGGGACTCCTACGAGCAGTACTTC
v_call: TRBV3-1; j_call: TRBJ1-1; d_call: -; clone_size: -; cdr3_aa: CASSQDTGEAFF; cdr3_nt: TGTGCCAGCAGCCAAGATACGGGTGAAGCTTTCTTT
v_call: TRBV2; j_call: TRBJ1-4; d_call: -; clone_size: few; cdr3_aa: CASSFQTGANEKLFF; cdr3_nt: TGTGCCAGCAGTTTTCAGACAGGAGCTAATGAAAAACTGTTTTTT
v_call: TRBV24-1; j_call: TRBJ2-4; d_call: TRBD1; clone_size: -; cdr3_aa: CATSDITGGPLSYNEQYF; cdr3_nt: TGTGCCACCAGTGATATAACAGGGGGCCCTCTCTCCTACAATGAGCAGTACTTC
v_call: TRBV4-3; j_call: TRBJ1-2; d_call: TRBD1; clone_size: few; cdr3_aa: CASSQDQGAKGYTF; cdr3_nt: TGCGCCAGCAGCCAAGATCAGGGGGCGAAAGGCTACACCTTC
v_call: TRBV27; j_call: TRBJ2-7; d_call: -; clone_size: few; cdr3_aa: CASSPFRGRNYEQYF; cdr3_nt: TGTGCCAGCTCCCCGTTTCGAGGACGGAACTACGAGCAGTACTTC
v_call: TRBV15; j_call: TRBJ1-6; d_call: TRBD1; clone_size: -; cdr3_aa: CATSSGTGNSPLHF; cdr3_nt: TGTGCCACCAGCAGTGGGACAGGGAATTCACCCCTCCACTTT
v_call: TRBV7-8; j_call: TRBJ2-3; d_call: TRBD2; clone_size: -; cdr3_aa: CASSFGPSGPRRTDTQYF; cdr3_nt: TGTGCCAGCAGCTTTGGCCCTAGCGGGCCCCGGCGAACAGATACGCAGTATTTT
v_call: TRBV4-2; j_call: TRBJ2-3; d_call: TRBD2; clone_size: -; cdr3_aa: CASSRLTSGGARGDTQYF; cdr3_nt: TGTGCCAGCAGCCGCCTTACTAGCGGGGGAGCCAGGGGAGATACGCAGTATTTT
v_call: TRBV29-1; j_call: TRBJ2-7; d_call: TRBD1; clone_size: few; cdr3_aa: CSVLFPGQGATLYEQYF; cdr3_nt: TGCAGCGTTCTATTTCCGGGACAGGGGGCAACCCTCTACGAGCAGTACTTC
v_call: TRBV4-2; j_call: TRBJ2-7; d_call: TRBD2; clone_size: -; cdr3_aa: CASSQGLAGEFYEQYF; cdr3_nt: TGTGCCAGCAGCCAGGGGCTAGCGGGGGAATTCTACGAGCAGTACTTC
v_call: TRBV5-1; j_call: TRBJ1-2; d_call: TRBD1; clone_size: -; cdr3_aa: CASSALGTGDGYTF; cdr3_nt: TGCGCCAGCAGCGCACTCGGGACAGGGGATGGCTACACCTTC
v_call: TRBV3-1; j_call: TRBJ2-1; d_call: -; clone_size: -; cdr3_aa: CASRDVAYNERFF; cdr3_nt: TGTGCCAGCAGAGACGTTGCCTACAATGAGCGGTTCTTC
v_call: TRBV20-1; j_call: TRBJ1-4; d_call: -; clone_size: few; cdr3_aa: CSAQRGSNEKLFF; cdr3_nt: TGCAGTGCGCAGAGGGGCTCTAATGAAAAACTGTTTTTT
v_call: TRBV15; j_call: TRBJ1-4; d_call: -; clone_size: -; cdr3_aa: CATSRDPGTNEKLFF; cdr3_nt: TGTGCCACCAGCAGGGACCCCGGTACGAATGAAAAACTGTTTTTT
v_call: TRBV4-3; j_call: TRBJ1-6; d_call: -; clone_size: -; cdr3_aa: CASSQAGRGDSSLHF; cdr3_nt: TGCGCCAGCAGCCAAGCGGGTCGGGGGGATTCATCCCTCCACTTT
v_call: TRBV6-5; j_call: TRBJ1-4; d_call: TRBD1; clone_size: few; cdr3_aa: CASRQGWKTNEKLFF; cdr3_nt: TGTGCCAGCCGACAGGGTTGGAAAACTAATGAAAAACTGTTTTTT
v_call: TRBV14; j_call: TRBJ2-3; d_call: TRBD2; clone_size: -; cdr3_aa: CASSQVLQRGPDTQYF; cdr3_nt: TGTGCCAGCAGCCAAGTTCTCCAGCGGGGTCCAGATACGCAGTATTTT
v_call: TRBV29-1; j_call: TRBJ2-3; d_call: -; clone_size: few; cdr3_aa: CSVFGQTSTDTQYF; cdr3_nt: TGCAGCGTGTTCGGACAAACTAGCACAGATACGCAGTATTTT
v_call: TRBV4-1; j_call: TRBJ1-2; d_call: -; clone_size: few; cdr3_aa: CASSLAGTTGNYGYTF; cdr3_nt: TGCGCCAGCAGCCTAGCCGGGACAACCGGCAACTATGGCTACACCTTC
v_call: TRBV28; j_call: TRBJ2-7; d_call: -; clone_size: few; cdr3_aa: CASSYPLIAYEQYF; cdr3_nt: TGTGCCAGCAGTTACCCCCTTATCGCGTACGAGCAGTACTTC
v_call: TRBV7-2; j_call: TRBJ1-1; d_call: -; clone_size: -; cdr3_aa: CASSSYLQGYGTEAFF; cdr3_nt: TGTGCCAGCAGCTCCTATCTCCAGGGATATGGCACTGAAGCTTTCTTT
v_call: TRBV11-3; j_call: TRBJ2-1; d_call: -; clone_size: few; cdr3_aa: CASSPEEGGTWNEQFF; cdr3_nt: TGTGCCAGCAGCCCTGAGGAAGGGGGGACTTGGAATGAGCAGTTCTTC
v_call: TRBV24-1; j_call: TRBJ1-4; d_call: TRBD1; clone_size: -; cdr3_aa: CATSDFGTEKLFF; cdr3_nt: TGTGCCACCAGTGATTTCGGGACAGAGAAACTGTTTTTT
v_call: TRBV29-1; j_call: TRBJ2-1; d_call: TRBD1; clone_size: many; cdr3_aa: CSAGQGRRNEQFF; cdr3_nt: TGCAGCGCCGGACAGGGGAGACGCAATGAGCAGTTCTTC
v_call: TRBV2; j_call: TRBJ2-5; d_call: -; clone_size: few; cdr3_aa: CASRTVLGGQETQYF; cdr3_nt: TGTGCCAGCAGAACTGTTTTGGGGGGCCAAGAGACCCAGTACTTC
v_call: TRBV6-5; j_call: TRBJ2-3; d_call: -; clone_size: few; cdr3_aa: CASSYYGGDTQYF; cdr3_nt: TGTGCCAGCAGTTACTACGGGGGAGATACGCAGTATTTT
v_call: TRBV19; j_call: TRBJ1-2; d_call: -; clone_size: -; cdr3_aa: CASSSGVTNYGYTF; cdr3_nt: TGTGCCAGTAGTTCCGGGGTAACTAACTATGGCTACACCTTC
v_call: TRBV15; j_call: TRBJ2-3; d_call: -; clone_size: -; cdr3_aa: CATSKGVNPGDTQYF; cdr3_nt: TGTGCCACCAGCAAGGGCGTAAACCCGGGAGATACGCAGTATTTT
v_call: TRBV12-3/TRBV12-4; j_call: TRBJ1-2; d_call: -; clone_size: -; cdr3_aa: CASSSTGTDGYTF; cdr3_nt: TGTGCCAGCAGCTCGACAGGAACGGATGGCTACACCTTC
v_call: TRBV10-3; j_call: TRBJ2-1; d_call: -; clone_size: -; cdr3_aa: CAISESMMAGEQFF; cdr3_nt: TGTGCCATCAGTGAGTCGATGATGGCCGGGGAGCAGTTCTTC
v_call: TRBV6-5; j_call: TRBJ2-4; d_call: TRBD2; clone_size: -; cdr3_aa: CASSYPTSGGLNEQYF; cdr3_nt: TGTGCCAGCAGTTACCCAACTAGCGGGGGGCTTAATGAGCAGTACTTC
v_call: TRBV4-3; j_call: TRBJ2-3; d_call: TRBD2; clone_size: few; cdr3_aa: CASSFWTRGPTDTQYF; cdr3_nt: TGCGCCAGCAGCTTCTGGACTAGGGGACCCACAGATACGCAGTATTTT
v_call: TRBV20-1; j_call: TRBJ2-6; d_call: -; clone_size: -; cdr3_aa: CSAYRAVSGANVLTF; cdr3_nt: TGCAGTGCTTACAGGGCTGTGTCTGGGGCCAACGTCCTGACTTTC
v_call: TRBV20-1; j_call: TRBJ2-7; d_call: TRBD2; clone_size: -; cdr3_aa: CSARQLAESYEQYF; cdr3_nt: TGCAGTGCTAGGCAGCTAGCGGAGTCCTACGAGCAGTACTTC
v_call: TRBV15; j_call: TRBJ1-1; d_call: TRBD1; clone_size: -; cdr3_aa: CATSSTGGAGRNTEAFF; cdr3_nt: TGTGCCACCAGCAGCACAGGGGGCGCGGGGAGGAACACTGAAGCTTTCTTT
v_call: TRBV27; j_call: TRBJ1-4; d_call: -; clone_size: -; cdr3_aa: CASSLSTANEKLFF; cdr3_nt: TGTGCCAGCAGTTTATCGACGGCCAATGAAAAACTGTTTTTT
v_call: TRBV20-1; j_call: TRBJ2-3; d_call: -; clone_size: -; cdr3_aa: CSANVLQLASTDTQYF; cdr3_nt: TGCAGTGCGAACGTGCTCCAGTTAGCCTCCACAGATACGCAGTATTTT
v_call: TRBV6-2/TRBV6-3; j_call: TRBJ1-2; d_call: TRBD1; clone_size: few; cdr3_aa: CASTLTGMSGYTF; cdr3_nt: TGTGCCAGCACTCTGACAGGGATGAGTGGCTACACCTTC
v_call: TRBV20-1; j_call: TRBJ1-2; d_call: -; clone_size: -; cdr3_aa: CSATTGLSDYGYTF; cdr3_nt: TGCAGTGCGACGACAGGACTTTCCGACTATGGCTACACCTTC